This TCR beta chain comes out of a study of human T cells and chemical hapten exposure. Study-level background: The study lasted around 22 weeks, and patients were dosed weekly with diphenylcyclopropenone on the scalp throughout. Regarding the study as a whole: Expanded TCRs were compared with controls, and the expanded TCRs formed significantly more large CDR3 similarity clusters. Donors were affected by alopecia, so their immune reaction might vary from that of healthy individuals.

Time point defined: pre-sensitization, week 0. Treatment given: therapeutic diphenylcyclopropenone sensitization with weekly scalp DPC. Germline V gene sequence: CDR1 LNHNV, CDR2 YYDKDF (reference sequence). The CDR3 is 15 residues long. Trimming took off 0 bases at V and 3 bases at J, with 9 bases between the two ends. Per the original data handling: Samples contained a median of about 96,000 TCRs, with a range of roughly 20,000 to 690,600. TCRdb independently ran MiXCR on the RACE reads; one entry per CDR3 protein. TCRdb, rather than the study authors, made the V and J calls. The data show approximately 180,000 distinct CDR3 sequences, 30% seen once. As concerns this clonotype: The antigen is not known.

The source was whole blood, collected in connection with sensitization to the hapten diphenylcyclopropenone (DPC). This clonotype was sampled from a woman aged 30 to 39 with alopecia areata. Some clones in this sample may be carry-over from other donors' samples. This chain connects TRBV15 to TRBJ2-1; perhaps TRBD2 as D (5 bases). In DNA form, the CDR3 reads TGTGCCACCAGCAGAGATGGTAGCGACTACAATGAGCAGTTCTTC. Translation: CATSRDGSDYNEQFF. The variable domain in full, with the rest retrieved from reference TRBV15 and TRBJ2-1, is DAMVIQNPRYQVTQFGKPVTLSCSQTLNHNVMYWYQQKSSQAPKLLFHYYDKDFNNEADTPDNFQSRRPNTSFCFLDIRSPGLGDTAMYLCATSRDGSDYNEQFFGPGTRLTVL.